The source of this T cell receptor beta chain is a study of monozygotic twins with inflammatory bowel disease. Total RNA input per TCR library was 3,500 to 4,500 ng. Eight reactions per sample, run separately, yielded cDNA. UMIs that included a 6-nucleotide sample barcode were added by template switching, which took place during cDNA synthesis. TCRdb reprocessed the 5' RACE reads and keeps a single row for each CDR3 protein, giving no DNA. Recorded here are fewer than 550,000 distinct CDR3 sequences; the top ten clones represent 2% to 2.5%. Germline assignment: CDR1 LNHDA and CDR2 SQIVND (reference sequence). CDR3 length: 15 amino acids.

The chain couples TRBV19 to TRBJ2-4; the TRBD1 assignment by TCRdb is unverifiable without DNA. The source is a human donor with ulcerative colitis or Crohn's disease, or a healthy co-twin of an affected twin (not recorded which). The sample was blood. Here the CDR3 reads CASSIPSIRGNIQYF.